The 23 T cell receptor beta chains in this list originate from one sample, sequenced in a study of spatial heterogeneity in lung cancer. These receptors have no identified antigens. In TCRdb, the 5' RACE reads were re-called with MiXCR into one record per CDR3 protein. The sample consists of approximately 21,000 distinct CDR3 sequences, 4% to 5.5% of them appearing once. Time point given: sample taken at primary tumor resection. Study results and limitations: Counts of expanded intratumoral alpha and beta TCRs tracked tumor mutation counts.

The sample was lung tumor tissue, taken at surgery. Receptor source: a male donor with early-stage non-small cell lung cancer.

This clonotype is deemed medium-sized. The chain couples TRBV28 to TRBJ2-3; a weak D match, TRBD2 (6 bases). The CDR3 has 14 amino acids. The ends were cut back, 6 bases at V and 6 bases at J, with 16 bases in the middle. In germline, CDR1 is MDHEN, CDR2 SYDVKM. CDR3 residues: CASSLLGGGDTQYF. Here the CDR3 DNA reads TGTGCCAGCAGCCTTCTGGGAGGAGGGGATACGCAGTATTTT.

This clonotype was seen ten or more times. This chain joins TRBV7-9 and TRBJ1-4, with 7 positions matching TRBD1. The CDR3 is made up of 15 amino acids. Per the germline V gene, CDR1 is SEHNR and CDR2 is FQNEAQ (reference sequence). V dropped 4 bases and J dropped 8; count of bases not matched to a gene: 10. The CDR3 reads CASSSGQSEGEKLFF. CDR3 in DNA: TGTGCCAGCAGCTCGGGACAGTCTGAGGGGGAAAAACTGTTTTTT.

There are many counts of this clonotype. The CDR3 DNA follows: TGTGCCACCAGTGACTGGATGGATACGCAGTATTTT. Its translation: CATSDWMDTQYF. The rearrangement joins TRBV24-1 to TRBJ2-3; no definite D call. This CDR3 has 12 amino acids. Germline CDR1 and CDR2: KGHDR and SFDVKD. Trimming took 4 bases from V and 6 from J, leaving 7 bases between them.

This clonotype was seen ten or more times. This chain joins TRBV7-8 and TRBJ1-6; 10 bases line up with TRBD1. Germline CDR1 SGHVS, CDR2 FQNEAQ. V gave up 4 bases and J gave up 9 bases; unmatched junction bases: 6. CDR3 length equals 15 residues. The CDR3 sequence: CASSSDRGLISPLHF. The CDR3 DNA reads TGTGCCAGCAGCTCCGACAGGGGGCTGATTTCACCCCTCCACTTT.

This clonotype is categorized as medium-sized. The V call is TRBV7-3, the J call TRBJ1-2; 9 nucleotides agree with TRBD1. This CDR3 has 14 amino acids. Germline CDR1 SGHTA, CDR2 FQGTGA. Trimming removed 4 bases from V and 7 bases from J; junction bases left unmatched: 7. CDR3 sequence: CASSSPGQGVGYTF. The DNA of the CDR3 is TGTGCCAGCAGCTCACCGGGACAGGGAGTTGGCTACACCTTC.

The chain couples TRBV20-1 to TRBJ2-3; 12 bases align to TRBD2. This CDR3 region has 16 residues. From germline, CDR1 is DFQATT and CDR2 SNEGSKA (reference sequence). The junction had 11 bases not matched to a gene; V was cut back by 5 bases and J by 5 bases. CDR3: CSAPPTSGRAIDTQYF. The CDR3 DNA sequence: TGCAGTGCTCCGCCGACTAGCGGGAGAGCAATAGATACGCAGTATTTT.

This clonotype was recorded many times. The CDR3 is CASSLTGILYNEQFF. The CDR3 coding sequence is TGCGCCAGCAGCTTGACAGGGATCCTCTACAATGAGCAGTTCTTC. The chain employs TRBV5-1 and TRBJ2-1; TRBD1 might be the D (6 bases). Germline V gene lookup returns CDR1 SGHRS and CDR2 YFSETQ. The CDR3 runs 15 residues. V lost 1 base, J lost 3 bases, and 11 bases lay in between. Using reference TRBV5-1 and TRBJ2-1 for the parts outside the CDR3, the full variable domain is KAGVTQTPRYLIKTRGQQVTLSCSPISGHRSVSWYQQTPGQGLQFLFEYFSETQRNKGNFPGRFSGRQFSNSRSEMNVSTLELGDSALYLCASSLTGILYNEQFFGPGTRLTVL.

This clonotype has just a few counts. The chain couples TRBV7-2 to TRBJ1-2; D unclear. Germline loops: CDR1 SGHTA, CDR2 FQGNSA. The CDR3 is 12 amino acids. The germline V and J ends were trimmed by 4 bases and 4 bases, with 7 bases remaining between them. CDR3 protein: CASSSGFYGYTF. The CDR3 bases are TGTGCCAGCAGCTCAGGCTTCTATGGCTACACCTTC.

The table lists this clonotype with many counts. The gene calls are TRBV6-6 and TRBJ2-6; weak D call: TRBD2 (6 bases). V was pared by 0 bases and J by 12 bases, with 15 bases between. Looked up from germline, CDR1 is MNHNY and CDR2 is SVGAGI (reference sequence). There are 15 residues in the CDR3. The CDR3 DNA is TGTGCCAGCAGTTACTCATGGACTACCCCAAGCGTCCTGACTTTC. Protein sequence: CASSYSWTTPSVLTF.

The sample holds a few counts of this clonotype. CDR3 in DNA: TGTGCCAGCAGCGTAGTGGACACTGAAGCTTTCTTT. Its protein product is CASSVVDTEAFF. The chain couples TRBV9 to TRBJ1-1; D gene unclear. The V and J ends lost 0 bases and 3 bases respectively, with 3 bases between them. This CDR3 has 12 residues. Looked up from germline, CDR1 is SGDLS and CDR2 is YYNGEE.

This clonotype was counted only a few times. In nucleotides, the CDR3 is TGTGCCAGCAAGACAGGGCCGGGTTCACCCCTCCACTTT. Translating gives CASKTGPGSPLHF. The J gene is TRBJ1-6, the V gene TRBV6-5; the match to TRBD1 covers 7 bases. Germline CDR1 MNHEY, CDR2 SVGAGI. This CDR3 contains 13 residues. The V segment lost 7 bases and the J segment 9 bases; nucleotides outside the gene matches: 6.

The chain combines TRBV5-5 with TRBJ2-2, with 7 bases lining up with TRBD1. The CDR3 loop spans 14 amino acids. V shed 1 base, J shed 5 bases, and the junction held 2 bases outside the gene matches. The germline V gene encodes CDR1 SGHKS and CDR2 YYEKEE (reference sequence). CDR3 loop: CASSLSRGTGELFF. As DNA, the CDR3 is TGTGCCAGCAGCTTGTCCAGGGGGACCGGGGAGCTGTTTTTT.

This clonotype came up many times. The chain is built from TRBV5-1 and TRBJ1-1, with TRBD1 matching 8 bases. The CDR3 is 15 residues long. Germline V CDR1 and CDR2: SGHRS, YFSETQ. The trim removed 1 base at V and 5 bases at J, leaving 7 bases unmatched. The CDR3 sequence: CASSLSGGLETEAFF. CDR3 bases: TGCGCCAGCAGCTTGTCAGGGGGCCTGGAGACTGAAGCTTTCTTT.

Judged by abundance, this clonotype is medium-sized. This sequence joins TRBV12-3 or TRBV12-4 and TRBJ2-7; maybe TRBD1 (6 bases). The CDR3 totals 14 residues. V was shortened by 3 bases and J by 0 bases, with 9 bases between the two germline ends. The DNA of the CDR3 is TGTGCCAGCAGTTTGACACAGGGCTCCTACGAGCAGTACTTC. Translation: CASSLTQGSYEQYF.

This clonotype showed up many times. V and J are TRBV5-4 and TRBJ2-7; TRBD1 is a possible D gene (5 bases). The CDR3 is 13 residues long. Germline V gene data show CDR1 as SGHNT and CDR2 as YYREEE (reference sequence). With 4 bases removed from V and 3 bases from J, the gap between germline ends came to 11 bases. CDR3 DNA sequence: TGTGCCAGCAGCCACGGCCAGGGCTACGAGCAGTACTTC. It codes for CASSHGQGYEQYF.

This rearrangement joins TRBV5-5 to TRBJ2-7; D unresolved. The V and J ends lost 4 bases and 5 bases respectively, with 16 bases between them. The germline V gene has CDR1 SGHKS and CDR2 YYEKEE (reference sequence). The CDR3 length is 14 residues. The CDR3: CASSLVLSSDEQYF. The CDR3 DNA sequence: TGTGCCAGCAGCCTAGTACTCTCGAGTGACGAGCAGTACTTC.

This clonotype appeared many times. The V gene is TRBV5-1, the J gene TRBJ2-2; D is perhaps TRBD1 or TRBD2 (5 bases each). The CDR3 spans 14 residues. Trimming cost V 6 bases and J 5 bases, with 14 bases left between them. The germline CDR1 and CDR2 sequences are SGHRS and YFSETQ. The CDR3 here is CASKTFGATGELFF. CDR3 bases: TGCGCCAGCAAAACCTTCGGGGCTACCGGGGAGCTGTTTTTT.

The chain is built from TRBV19 and TRBJ2-1; 8 bases line up with TRBD2. J was trimmed by 8 bases and V by 6 bases; bases with no gene match: 12. This CDR3 region has 15 residues. CDR1 and CDR2 from the germline V gene are LNHDA and SQIVND (reference sequence). CDR3 residues: CASRERENRRDEQFF. CDR3 bases: TGTGCCAGTAGGGAGCGGGAGAATCGGAGGGATGAGCAGTTCTTC.

This clonotype was found many times. The CDR3 coding sequence is TGTGCCAGCAGTTTAAGGGGGGCAGGGAACACTGAAGCTTTCTTT. Its protein product is CASSLRGAGNTEAFF. The V and J genes are TRBV6-6 and TRBJ1-1, with D perhaps TRBD1 (6 bases). The germline V gene has CDR1 MNHNY and CDR2 SVGAGI (reference sequence). Deletions cut 4 bases from V and 1 base from J, with 13 bases between. The CDR3 runs 15 residues.

This clonotype was picked up a small number of times. The gene calls are TRBV7-2 and TRBJ2-5, with no clear D. Germline V gives CDR1 SGHTA, CDR2 FQGNSA. Trimming stripped 5 bases from V and 7 bases from J, with 14 bases between. This CDR3 is built from 13 residues. CDR3 amino acids: CASSTPPGATQYF. CDR3 DNA sequence: TGTGCCAGCAGCACACCCCCAGGAGCGACCCAGTACTTC.

Ten or more counts support this clonotype. V is TRBV27 and J is TRBJ2-7; D may be TRBD1 (6 bases). Between the trimmed V and J ends, which lost 6 bases and 7 bases, there was a span of 19 bases. CDR1 is MNHEY and CDR2 is SMNVEV in the germline V gene (reference sequence). The CDR3 contains 14 residues. The CDR3 DNA reads as TGTGCCAGCAGCACTCAGGGGCCGAAGGGGGAGCAGTACTTC. It encodes CASSTQGPKGEQYF.

This clonotype was seen repeatedly, ten times or more. The V call is TRBV7-9, the J call TRBJ1-1; a possible D gene is TRBD1 (5 bases). With 5 bases removed from V and 4 bases from J, the gap between germline ends came to 20 bases. Germline loops: CDR1 SEHNR, CDR2 FQNEAQ (reference sequence). This CDR3 contains 16 residues. The CDR3 DNA reads TGTGCCAGCAGCCCTGCGGGGGTAGTATTCGGCACTGAAGCTTTCTTT. This sequence encodes CASSPAGVVFGTEAFF.

This clonotype occurred many times. The J gene is TRBJ2-3, the V gene TRBV7-2; 12 nucleotides match TRBD2. V was pared by 0 bases and J by 6 bases, with 4 bases of the junction left unmatched. The germline gives CDR1 SGHTA, CDR2 FQGNSA. The CDR3 is 16 residues long. The CDR3 spells CASSLAASGGADTQYF. The CDR3, as DNA: TGTGCCAGCAGCTTAGCGGCTAGCGGGGGGGCGGATACGCAGTATTTT. The whole variable domain, filled in from reference TRBV7-2 and TRBJ2-3, reads GAGVSQSPSNKVTEKGKDVELRCDPISGHTALYWYRQSLGQGLEFLIYFQGNSAPDKSGLPSDRFSAERTGGSVSTLTIQRTQQEDSAVYLCASSLAASGGADTQYFGPGTRLTVL.